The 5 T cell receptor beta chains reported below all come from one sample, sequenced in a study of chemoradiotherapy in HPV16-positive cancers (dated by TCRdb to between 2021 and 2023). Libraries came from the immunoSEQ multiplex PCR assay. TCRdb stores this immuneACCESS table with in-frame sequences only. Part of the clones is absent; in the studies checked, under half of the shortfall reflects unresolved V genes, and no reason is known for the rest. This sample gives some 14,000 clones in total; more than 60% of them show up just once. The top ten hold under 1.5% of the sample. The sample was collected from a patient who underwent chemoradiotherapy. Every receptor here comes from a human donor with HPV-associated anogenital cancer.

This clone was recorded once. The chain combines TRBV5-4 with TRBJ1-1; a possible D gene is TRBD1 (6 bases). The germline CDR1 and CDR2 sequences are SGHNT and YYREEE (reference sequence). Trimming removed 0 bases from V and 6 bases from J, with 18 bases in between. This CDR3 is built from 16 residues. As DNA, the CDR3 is TGTGCCAGCAGCTTGGCCCGGCTAAGGGGGGTCCCTGAAGCTTTCTTT. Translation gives CASSLARLRGVPEAFF.

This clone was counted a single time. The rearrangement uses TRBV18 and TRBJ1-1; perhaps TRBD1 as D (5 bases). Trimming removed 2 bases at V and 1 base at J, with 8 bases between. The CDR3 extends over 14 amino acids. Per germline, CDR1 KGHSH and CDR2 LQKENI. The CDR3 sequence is CASSPGQGNTEAFF. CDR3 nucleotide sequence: TGTGCCAGCTCACCAGGCCAGGGGAACACTGAAGCTTTCTTT.

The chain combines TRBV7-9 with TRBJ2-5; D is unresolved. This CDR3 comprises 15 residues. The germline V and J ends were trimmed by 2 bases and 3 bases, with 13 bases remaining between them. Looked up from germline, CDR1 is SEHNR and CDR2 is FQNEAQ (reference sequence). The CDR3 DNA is TGTGCCAGCAGCTTATCTAGGTCCGAAAAAGAGACCCAGTACTTC. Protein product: CASSLSRSEKETQYF.

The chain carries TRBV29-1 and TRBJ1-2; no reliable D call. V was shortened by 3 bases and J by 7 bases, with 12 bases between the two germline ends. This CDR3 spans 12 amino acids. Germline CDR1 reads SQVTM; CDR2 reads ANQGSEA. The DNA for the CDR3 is TGCAGCGTTGAGGGGTGGCTAGGTGGCTACACCTTC. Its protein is CSVEGWLGGYTF.

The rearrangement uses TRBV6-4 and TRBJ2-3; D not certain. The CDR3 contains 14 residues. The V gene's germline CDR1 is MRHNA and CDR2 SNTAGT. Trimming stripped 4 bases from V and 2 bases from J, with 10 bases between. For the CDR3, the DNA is TGTGCCAGCAGTGCCTCTAGGCTCACAGATACGCAGTATTTT. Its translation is CASSASRLTDTQYF.